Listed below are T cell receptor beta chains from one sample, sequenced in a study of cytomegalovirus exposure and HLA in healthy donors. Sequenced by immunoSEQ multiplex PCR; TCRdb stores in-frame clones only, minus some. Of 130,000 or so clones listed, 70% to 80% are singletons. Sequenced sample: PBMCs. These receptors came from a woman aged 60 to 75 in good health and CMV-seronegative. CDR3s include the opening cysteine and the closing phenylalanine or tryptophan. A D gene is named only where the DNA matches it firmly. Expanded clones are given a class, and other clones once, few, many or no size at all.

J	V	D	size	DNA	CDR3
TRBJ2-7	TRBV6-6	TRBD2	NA	TGTGCCAGCAGTTCGTCTAGCGGGGGGGAATACGAGCAGTACTTC	CASSSSSGGEYEQYF
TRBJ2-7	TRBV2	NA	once	TGTGCCAGCAGTGTCGGGTACTACGAGCAGTACTTC	CASSVGYYEQYF
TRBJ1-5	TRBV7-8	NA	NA	TGTGCCAGCAGCTTAGCAGCGGGGTCCAATCAGCCCCAGCATTTT	CASSLAAGSNQPQHF
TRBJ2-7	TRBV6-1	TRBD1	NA	TGTGCCAGCAGTGAAACGGGGACAGTTACCTACGAGCAGTACTTC	CASSETGTVTYEQYF
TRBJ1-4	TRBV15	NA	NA	TGTGCCACCAGCAGGGACGGGAGATCTAATGAAAAACTGTTTTTT	CATSRDGRSNEKLFF
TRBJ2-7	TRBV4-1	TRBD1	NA	TGCGCCAGCAGCACTTTGGGACAGGGGGCATCCTACGAGCAGTACTTC	CASSTLGQGASYEQYF
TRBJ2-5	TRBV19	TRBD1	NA	TGTGCCAGTAGGACCGGGACAGAAGAGACCCAGTACTTC	CASRTGTEETQYF
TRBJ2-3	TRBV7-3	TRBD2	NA	TGTGCCAGCAGCTTAATGGGCGCCGGGACTAGCGGGGGTAGAACAGATACGCAGTATTTT	CASSLMGAGTSGGRTDTQYF
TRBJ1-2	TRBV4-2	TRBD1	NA	TGTGCCAGCAGCGGACTGACAGGGGGCGCCGGCTACACCTTC	CASSGLTGGAGYTF
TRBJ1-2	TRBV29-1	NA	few	TGCAGCGTTGAGGCCACCTACTATGGCTACACCTTC	CSVEATYYGYTF
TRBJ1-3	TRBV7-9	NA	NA	TGTGCCAGCAGCCGCGGTGATGGGTCTGGAAACACCATATATTTT	CASSRGDGSGNTIYF
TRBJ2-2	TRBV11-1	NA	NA	TGTGCCAGCAGCCCATCCCAGGGGCGAACCGGGGAGCTGTTTTTT	CASSPSQGRTGELFF
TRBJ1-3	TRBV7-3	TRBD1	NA	TGTGCCAGCAGCTTACTCGGGACAGGGGCTACTGGAAACACCATATATTTT	CASSLLGTGATGNTIYF
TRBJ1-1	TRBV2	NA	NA	TGTGCCAGCAGTGAAAACAGGCCGAACACTGAAGCTTTCTTT	CASSENRPNTEAFF